The 25 T cell receptor beta chains given below trace back to one sample, sequenced in a study of shared clonotypes between healthy human individuals. Naive CD8 cells comprised CD45RO-negative, CCR7-positively selected cells, excluding terminally differentiated effector memory CD45RA+ cells. Data came from immunoSEQ multiplex PCR; TCRdb stores just in-frame clones and leaves some out. This table holds hundreds of thousands of clones, 85% to 95% found once. The sequenced material came from naive CD8+ T cells sorted from blood. These receptors all come from a woman in her 30s in good health.

CDR3 DNA: TGTGCCAGCGGGGAGCCGGCCCAGTACTTC. This gives the protein CASGEPAQYF. The chain is built from TRBV28 and TRBJ2-5; a possible D gene is TRBD2 (5 bases). Germline lookup yields CDR1 MDHEN and CDR2 SYDVKM. The CDR3 is 10 amino acids. Between the trimmed V and J ends, which lost 8 bases and 9 bases, there was a span of 10 bases.

The J gene is TRBJ2-1, the V gene TRBV11-2; TRBD2 aligns across 10 bases. Germline CDR1 reads SGHAT; CDR2 reads FQNNGV. V trimming: 5 bases; J trimming: 12 bases; junction bases outside the gene matches: 13. This CDR3 region has 15 residues. Written as DNA, the CDR3 is TGTGCCAGCAGCGTATATAACGCCGGGACTAGCGTGCAGTTCTTC. Encoded protein: CASSVYNAGTSVQFF.

The genes are TRBV6-1 and TRBJ2-7; perhaps TRBD2 as D (6 bases). The length of the CDR3 is 14 residues. Germline CDR1 is MNHNS and CDR2 is SASEGT. V lost 11 bases, J lost 3 bases, and 20 bases lay in between. In DNA form, the CDR3 reads TGTGCCTGCACCGAATTGGGGGGAGGCTACGAGCAGTACTTC. Protein sequence: CACTELGGGYEQYF.

The chain recombines TRBV27 with TRBJ2-5; 9 positions match TRBD1. TRBJ2-7 matches the DNA end more closely, so the J call is doubtful. This CDR3 is 16 amino acids long. CDR1 is MNHEY and CDR2 is SMNVEV in the germline V gene (reference sequence). The CDR3 sequence: CASSLVGGQGPYEQYF. The CDR3 nucleotides read TGTGCCAGCAGTTTGGTGGGGGGACAGGGTCCCTACGAGCAGTACTTC.

The CDR3 region has the DNA TGCGCCAGCAGCGAGGGGGGGGAGGGCCTCTTGCAGACCCAGTACTTC. Translated: CASSEGGEGLLQTQYF. The chain has TRBV4-1 and TRBJ2-5; a weak D match, TRBD2 (7 bases). V gave up 5 bases and J gave up 6 bases, with 22 bases separating them. The germline CDR1 and CDR2 sequences are MGHRA and YSYEKL. CDR3 size: 16 residues.

This chain joins TRBV28 and TRBJ1-1; D is ambiguous. The V gene lost 5 bases and the J gene lost 3 bases, with 16 bases spanning the gap. CDR3 size: 15 residues. CDR1 is MDHEN, CDR2 SYDVKM, per germline. CDR3 in DNA: TGTGCCAGCAGTATTACCTCGGACGTGGACACTGAAGCTTTCTTT. Protein product: CASSITSDVDTEAFF. The whole variable domain, filled in from reference TRBV28 and TRBJ1-1, reads DVKVTQSSRYLVKRTGEKVFLECVQDMDHENMFWYRQDPGLGLRLIYFSYDVKMKEKGDIPEGYSVSREKKERFSLILESASTNQTSMYLCASSITSDVDTEAFFGQGTRLTVV.

The chain joins TRBV7-9 to TRBJ1-2; no firm D call. The CDR3 consists of 17 residues. V lost 5 bases and J 3 bases, leaving 22 bases between the germline ends. Germline V gives CDR1 SEHNR, CDR2 FQNEAQ (reference sequence). CDR3 region: CASSPKTPGLLDYGYTF. The CDR3 DNA is TGTGCCAGCAGCCCCAAGACCCCGGGTTTATTGGACTATGGCTACACCTTC.

This chain connects TRBV28 to TRBJ1-1, with D perhaps TRBD1 (5 bases). The CDR3 sequence is 16 residues long. From germline, CDR1 is MDHEN and CDR2 SYDVKM. With 4 bases removed from V and 4 bases from J, the gap between germline ends came to 19 bases. CDR3 nucleotide sequence: TGTGCCAGCAGTTACCCGAAGGGGTTCCTTGCCACTGAAGCTTTCTTT. Translating gives CASSYPKGFLATEAFF.

The table lists this clone with a count of one. V is TRBV9 and J is TRBJ2-7; a possible D gene is TRBD2 (6 bases). Germline V gives CDR1 SGDLS, CDR2 YYNGEE. The CDR3 contains 15 residues. Trimming left V 1 base short and J 2 bases short, with 13 bases between. The CDR3 sequence is CASSVSPDYTYEQYF. The CDR3 DNA follows: TGTGCCAGCAGCGTAAGTCCGGACTACACCTACGAGCAGTACTTC.

The chain uses TRBV4-1 and TRBJ2-2; TRBD1 matches 8 bases. The J segment lost 7 bases and the V segment lost 2 bases, leaving 6 bases of the junction unmatched. Germline CDR1 and CDR2: MGHRA and YSYEKL. The CDR3 totals 15 residues. For the CDR3, the DNA is TGCGCCAGCAGCCAATCAGGGGGCGTAGGCGGGGAGCTGTTTTTT. Translated: CASSQSGGVGGELFF.

This sequence joins TRBV28 and TRBJ1-2; D is unclear. V was pared by 5 bases and J by 4 bases, with 14 bases between. Germline assignment: CDR1 MDHEN and CDR2 SYDVKM. This CDR3 has 14 amino acids. This CDR3 reads CASSESGSPYGYTF. DNA for the CDR3: TGTGCCAGCAGTGAGTCTGGCAGCCCCTATGGCTACACCTTC.

The chain joins TRBV11-2 to TRBJ2-7; 7 bases are a match to TRBD2. This CDR3 is built from 13 residues. CDR1 and CDR2 (germline): SGHAT, FQNNGV. J gave up 4 bases and V 1 base, and 1 base lay outside the gene matches. CDR3 region: CASSLGEGYEQYF. CDR3 nucleotide sequence: TGTGCCAGCAGCTTAGGGGAGGGGTACGAGCAGTACTTC.

This clone came up once. The chain links TRBV10-2 to TRBJ2-7; D not certain. The germline gives CDR1 WSHSY, CDR2 SAAADI. The V gene lost 2 bases and the J gene lost 0 bases, with 5 bases spanning the gap. The CDR3 is 13 residues long. The DNA of the CDR3 is TGCGCCAGCAGTGAGAGTAGCTCCTACGAGCAGTACTTC. It specifies CASSESSSYEQYF.

The rearrangement joins TRBV27 to TRBJ2-7; no reliable D call. Trimming cost V 0 bases and J 8 bases, with 17 bases left between them. CDR3 length equals 15 residues. The germline gives CDR1 MNHEY, CDR2 SMNVEV (reference sequence). The CDR3 nucleotides read TGTGCCAGCAGTTTATCGCCCCTCCCGTTGGCGAAGCAGTACTTC. Translated, it gives CASSLSPLPLAKQYF.

The CDR3 reads CASSRGVLSTDTQYF. The CDR3 region has the DNA TGTGCCAGCTCACGAGGGGTTCTCAGCACAGATACGCAGTATTTT. The rearrangement joins TRBV18 to TRBJ2-3; perhaps D is TRBD1 or TRBD2 (5 bases each). The CDR3 runs 15 residues. CDR1 KGHSH and CDR2 LQKENI come from the germline V gene. V lost 4 bases, J lost 0 bases, and 11 bases lay in between.

This clone was recorded only once. The CDR3 loop is CASSEIRASRHEQYF. CDR3 coding DNA: TGTGCCAGCAGTGAAATAAGGGCCAGTCGGCACGAGCAGTACTTC. The chain links TRBV6-1 to TRBJ2-7; D is unclear. The CDR3 consists of 15 residues. Germline CDR1 MNHNS, CDR2 SASEGT. V lost 2 bases and J lost 5, with 16 bases in between.

The chain links TRBV19 to TRBJ2-2, with D maybe TRBD2 (5 bases). The ends were cut back, 7 bases at V and 4 bases at J, with 16 bases in the middle. CDR3 length: 15 amino acids. Germline V gene data show CDR1 as LNHDA and CDR2 as SQIVND (reference sequence). The chain's CDR3 is CASTGTVRGTGELFF. Here the CDR3 DNA reads TGTGCCAGTACTGGAACCGTTCGGGGCACCGGGGAGCTGTTTTTT.

The chain recombines TRBV2 with TRBJ2-3; weak D call: TRBD1 (5 bases). This CDR3 is 13 amino acids long. Trimming left V 6 bases short and J 3 bases short, with 10 bases between. Germline V gene sequence: CDR1 SNHLY, CDR2 FYNNEI. CDR3 bases: TGTGCCAGCAGGCCCCCAGGGACAGATACGCAGTATTTT. This codes for CASRPPGTDTQYF.

The chain uses TRBV9 and TRBJ2-3; TRBD1 is a possible D gene (5 bases). CDR1 is SGDLS, CDR2 YYNGEE, per germline. Trimming removed 6 bases at V and 3 bases at J, with 11 bases between. There are 13 residues in the CDR3. Here the CDR3 DNA reads TGTGCCAGCAATGTACAGGATACAGATACGCAGTATTTT. Amino acid sequence: CASNVQDTDTQYF. The full variable domain, in which reference TRBV9 and TRBJ2-3 provide the parts outside the CDR3, is DSGVTQTPKHLITATGQRVTLRCSPRSGDLSVYWYQQSLDQGLQFLIQYYNGEERAKGNILERFSAQQFPDLHSELNLSSLELGDSALYFCASNVQDTDTQYFGPGTRLTVL.

This sequence joins TRBV4-1 and TRBJ1-2; a weak D match, TRBD1 (5 bases). Germline CDR1 reads MGHRA; CDR2 reads YSYEKL. Trimming removed 0 bases from V and 4 bases from J, with 12 bases in between. This CDR3 comprises 15 residues. CDR3 residues: CASSQEVGTPYGYTF. CDR3 nucleotides: TGCGCCAGCAGCCAAGAAGTGGGGACTCCCTATGGCTACACCTTC.

This clone showed up just once. Other nucleotide sequences from this sample produce the same CDR3. V and J are TRBV30 and TRBJ2-7, with 7 bases lining up with TRBD1. CDR3 length: 13 residues. With 0 bases clipped from V and 2 bases from J, the junction kept 1 base outside the gene matches. Per germline, CDR1 GTSNPN and CDR2 SVGIG (reference sequence). CDR3 residues: CAWSVGTAYEQYF. The CDR3 bases are TGTGCCTGGAGTGTAGGGACAGCCTACGAGCAGTACTTC.

This chain links TRBV5-4 with TRBJ2-7, with 8 bases identical to TRBD1. CDR1 SGHNT and CDR2 YYREEE come from the germline V gene (reference sequence). The CDR3 has 13 amino acids. V gave up 1 base and J gave up 5 bases; unmatched junction bases: 2. CDR3 loop: CASSLWTGNEQYF. CDR3 nucleotide sequence: TGTGCCAGCAGCTTGTGGACAGGGAACGAGCAGTACTTC. Filled out from reference TRBV5-4 and TRBJ2-7, the complete variable domain reads ETGVTQSPTHLIKTRGQQVTLRCSSQSGHNTVSWYQQALGQGPQFIFQYYREEENGRGNFPPRFSGLQFPNYSSELNVNALELDDSALYLCASSLWTGNEQYFGPGTRLTVT.

The chain recombines TRBV7-2 with TRBJ2-1, with TRBD2 matching 8 bases. The CDR3 is made up of 17 amino acids. Germline V gene lookup returns CDR1 SGHTA and CDR2 FQGNSA. The V and J ends lost 5 bases and 4 bases, in that order; junction bases with no gene match: 13. CDR3 bases: TGTGCCAGCAGCGACGATCCACCAGCGGGAGTTTACAATGAGCAGTTCTTC. Encoded protein: CASSDDPPAGVYNEQFF.

The chain joins TRBV10-2 to TRBJ2-7; 9 bases line up with TRBD2. The trim removed 7 bases at V and 5 bases at J, leaving 9 bases unmatched. This CDR3 is built from 14 residues. The germline CDR1 and CDR2 sequences are WSHSY and SAAADI. CDR3 region: CASNLAGLSHEQYF. In nucleotides, the CDR3 is TGCGCCAGCAACCTAGCGGGACTTTCGCACGAGCAGTACTTC.

J is TRBJ1-4 and V is TRBV28; possibly TRBD1 for D (5 bases). V lost 6 bases and J 8 bases, leaving 7 bases between the germline ends. Germline V gene data show CDR1 as MDHEN and CDR2 as SYDVKM. The CDR3 extends over 11 amino acids. The CDR3 here is CASSRDEKLFF. The DNA of the CDR3 is TGTGCCAGCAGCAGGGACGAAAAACTGTTTTTT.